This TCR beta chain was sequenced for a study of T-cell memory formation after mild COVID-19. Study background: In these data, TCR clusters were largely donor specific. Study-level results: While clones contracting from day 15 to 85 were balanced between CD4 and CD8, later expanders leaned CD4+.

This clonotype was observed a few times. The target antigen is unknown. From 5'RACE with constant-segment primers came TCR alpha and TCR beta cDNA libraries that carried sample barcodes and UMIs. A single record per CDR3 protein comes from TCRdb applying MiXCR to the 5' RACE reads. The sample yields under 250,000 distinct CDR3 sequences, approximately 30% seen once. This CDR3 is built from 16 residues. Per the germline V gene, CDR1 is SGHTA and CDR2 is FQGNSA. Trimming cost V 1 base and J 0 bases, with 10 bases left between them. The chain couples TRBV7-2 to TRBJ2-1; TRBD1 might be the D (5 bases). The sequence was obtained from an adult woman who had mild COVID-19 (a few samples of this study predate the infection). Cell type and time point are not known. The material sequenced was PBMCs or a T cell subset sorted from them (not recorded which). CDR3 in amino acids: CASSLGTSYSYNEQFF. The CDR3 DNA is TGTGCCAGCAGCTTAGGGACATCTTACTCCTACAATGAGCAGTTCTTC.